A single sample gave rise to the 21 T cell receptor beta chains below, sequenced in a study of cytomegalovirus exposure and HLA in healthy donors. This PCR relied on a set of 60 Vbeta primers and 13 Jbeta primers. Profiled with immunoSEQ multiplex PCR; TCRdb holds only in-frame clones, not every one. The sample carries just over 95,000 clones, about four fifths recorded once. The sequencing input was PBMCs. The receptors come from a woman aged 40 to 50 in good health and CMV-seronegative.

This clone has only one observation. V is TRBV7-2 and J is TRBJ1-2; no clear D. This CDR3 comprises 15 residues. Germline lookup yields CDR1 SGHTA and CDR2 FQGNSA. Trimming took 4 bases from V and 0 from J, leaving 12 bases between them. CDR3 sequence reads: CASSSYPLANYGYTF. The CDR3 DNA is TGTGCCAGCAGCTCATACCCGTTAGCTAACTATGGCTACACCTTC.

This clone has just one count. The chain uses TRBV2 and TRBJ1-4; 9 nucleotides match TRBD1. Germline-derived CDR1 and CDR2 are SNHLY and FYNNEI. J lost 2 bases, V lost 3 bases, and 4 bases had no gene match. The CDR3 consists of 16 residues. CDR3 bases: TGTGCCAGCAGTGACCGGACAGGGGCTACTAATGAAAAACTGTTTTTT. Translated, it gives CASSDRTGATNEKLFF.

V gene TRBV5-1 combines with J gene TRBJ2-1; 8 bases are shared with TRBD2. The CDR3 has 17 residues. V lost 3 bases, J lost 6 bases, and 14 bases stayed unmatched. Germline CDR1 is SGHRS and CDR2 is YFSETQ. The CDR3 is CASSSVRGGADTNEQFF. The CDR3 DNA reads as TGCGCCAGCAGCTCCGTCCGGGGGGGCGCTGATACCAATGAGCAGTTCTTC.

The chain joins TRBV5-1 to TRBJ2-3, with unresolved D. The CDR3 covers 14 residues. Trimming took off 4 bases at V and 5 bases at J, with 14 bases between the two ends. Germline CDR1 reads SGHRS; CDR2 reads YFSETQ. Here the CDR3 DNA reads TGCGCCAGCAGCCTGGGCGGCGCCGGAGATACGCAGTATTTT. Translation gives CASSLGGAGDTQYF.

This clone is a singleton in its sample. This chain links TRBV18 with TRBJ1-5; TRBD1 is a possible D gene (6 bases). CDR1 KGHSH and CDR2 LQKENI come from the germline V gene. Trimming took off 8 bases at V and 4 bases at J, with 15 bases between the two ends. The CDR3 has 14 amino acids. The CDR3 DNA reads as TGTGCCAGCAGAAAAGAGGGGGAAAATCAGCCCCAGCATTTT. It specifies CASRKEGENQPQHF.

This clone occurred many times. The same CDR3 also results from other DNA sequences found in this sample. This chain connects TRBV7-9 to TRBJ1-5; D remains unclear. The CDR3 spans 15 residues. CDR1 and CDR2 (germline): SEHNR, FQNEAQ (reference sequence). Trimming left V 1 base short and J 0 bases short, with 7 bases between. The CDR3 region is CASSLGGYSNQPQHF. CDR3 sequence (DNA): TGTGCCAGCAGCTTAGGAGGATATAGCAATCAGCCCCAGCATTTT.

The genes are TRBV7-6 and TRBJ2-3; D is possibly TRBD1 (6 bases). The length of the CDR3 is 15 residues. Germline values: CDR1 SGHVS, CDR2 FNYEAQ. Trimming shortened V by 5 bases and J by 2 bases, and 14 bases separated the two germline ends. The CDR3 nucleotides are TGTGCCAGCAGCCCTCAGGGGACCGCCACAGATACGCAGTATTTT. Amino acid sequence: CASSPQGTATDTQYF.

The chain joins TRBV9 to TRBJ1-2; D might be TRBD1 (5 bases). V was shortened by 3 bases and J by 3 bases, with 15 bases between the two germline ends. CDR1 and CDR2 from the germline V gene are SGDLS and YYNGEE. CDR3 length: 15 residues. CDR3 sequence: CASSGGRGNYYGYTF. The CDR3 nucleotides read TGTGCCAGCAGCGGGGGAAGGGGTAATTACTATGGCTACACCTTC. Full variable domain (remainder filled in from reference TRBV9 and TRBJ1-2): DSGVTQTPKHLITATGQRVTLRCSPRSGDLSVYWYQQSLDQGLQFLIQYYNGEERAKGNILERFSAQQFPDLHSELNLSSLELGDSALYFCASSGGRGNYYGYTFGSGTRLTVV.

The rearrangement links TRBV7-8 to TRBJ1-6; D is uncertain. This CDR3 region has 17 residues. The V gene's germline CDR1 is SGHVS and CDR2 FQNEAQ. Trimming stripped 1 base from V and 0 bases from J, with 10 bases between. CDR3: CASSLDGASSYNSPLHF. Written as DNA, the CDR3 is TGTGCCAGCAGCTTAGACGGAGCGAGCTCCTATAATTCACCCCTCCACTTT.

The J gene is TRBJ1-5, the V gene TRBV18; 7 bases are a match to TRBD1. The CDR3 sequence is 17 residues long. In germline, CDR1 is KGHSH, CDR2 LQKENI. V shed 3 bases, J shed 0 bases, and the junction held 8 bases outside the gene matches. CDR3 amino acids: CASSPTGRSFSNQPQHF. For the CDR3, the DNA is TGTGCCAGCTCACCGACAGGGCGATCCTTTAGCAATCAGCCCCAGCATTTT.

This sequence joins TRBV14 and TRBJ2-7; TRBD1 is a possible D gene (6 bases). This CDR3 has 14 amino acids. CDR1 and CDR2 (germline): SGHDN, FVKESK. V was clipped by 3 bases and J by 2 bases, with 11 bases between them. The CDR3 reads CASSQYGTTYEQYF. CDR3 nucleotide sequence: TGTGCCAGCAGCCAGTACGGGACAACCTACGAGCAGTACTTC.

With respect to this clone: The conserved closing phenylalanine or tryptophan is absent in this CDR3, likely reflecting a read error. V usage is TRBV19 and J usage is TRBJ1-5; D is unclear. Deletions cut 10 bases from V and 2 bases from J, with 15 bases between. This CDR3 has 14 residues. CDR1 is LNHDA, CDR2 SQIVND, per germline (reference sequence). CDR3 in DNA: TGTGCCACTAATGGAGGGATCCGCAATCAGCCCCAGCATGTT. Translation gives CATNGGIRNQPQHV.

The chain joins TRBV18 to TRBJ1-1; 9 nucleotides align to TRBD1. J lost 2 bases, V lost 2 bases, and 3 bases had no gene match. The length of the CDR3 is 15 residues. Per germline, CDR1 KGHSH and CDR2 LQKENI. Written as DNA, the CDR3 is TGTGCCAGCTCACCAACGGACAGGGGAAACACTGAAGCTTTCTTT. This gives the protein CASSPTDRGNTEAFF.

The V and J genes are TRBV9 and TRBJ1-6; 7 nucleotides line up with TRBD1. The V gene end was trimmed by 3 bases and the J gene end by 9 bases; junction bases not matched to a gene: 6. Per germline, CDR1 SGDLS and CDR2 YYNGEE. The CDR3 is made up of 14 amino acids. CDR3 sequence: CASSDRQGGSPLHF. The CDR3, as DNA: TGTGCCAGCAGCGACCGACAGGGAGGTTCACCCCTCCACTTT.

The chain employs TRBV2 and TRBJ2-7, with 10 positions matching TRBD1. Germline trimming cut 3 bases from V and 2 bases from J; bases unmatched to any gene: 4. Germline CDR1 and CDR2: SNHLY and FYNNEI. The CDR3 has 15 residues. The CDR3 region is CASSDIGQGAYEQYF. DNA of the CDR3: TGTGCCAGCAGTGATATAGGACAGGGGGCCTACGAGCAGTACTTC.

V is TRBV10-3 and J is TRBJ2-7, with TRBD2 matching 8 bases. With 4 bases clipped from V and 12 bases from J, the junction kept 14 bases outside the gene matches. The CDR3 covers 14 residues. In germline, CDR1 is ENHRY, CDR2 SYGVKD. CDR3 protein: CAISVGLGGGIRYF. DNA of the CDR3: TGTGCCATCAGTGTCGGGCTAGGCGGGGGGATAAGGTACTTC.

V gene TRBV30 combines with J gene TRBJ2-5; D remains ambiguous. The last part of the DNA fits TRBJ2-7 better; the J call may be wrong. Germline CDR1 GTSNPN, CDR2 SVGIG (reference sequence). This CDR3 has 13 residues. CDR3 nucleotides: TGTGCCTGGAGTGTATCCGGTTCCTACGAGCAGTACTTC. Translated: CAWSVSGSYEQYF.

About this clone itself: The same CDR3 is also encoded by other DNA sequences in this sample. The chain uses TRBV6-1 and TRBJ2-3; 12 bases align to TRBD2. Germline V gives CDR1 MNHNS, CDR2 SASEGT. The length of the CDR3 is 14 residues. The V and J ends lost 8 bases and 4 bases, in that order; junction bases with no gene match: 4. CDR3 nucleotide sequence: TGTGCCAGCTCAGGACTAGCGGGGCCAGATACGCAGTATTTT. Its translation: CASSGLAGPDTQYF.

This chain connects TRBV4-2 to TRBJ2-5; 8 bases are a match to TRBD1. The germline V gene encodes CDR1 LGHNA and CDR2 YNFKEQ. V lost 0 bases and J lost 5; bases outside the gene matches: 8. This CDR3 spans 16 amino acids. CDR3 amino acids: CASSQERQGALETQYF. The CDR3 DNA reads as TGTGCCAGCAGCCAAGAACGTCAGGGGGCGCTGGAGACCCAGTACTTC.

The genes are TRBV30 and TRBJ1-5; tentative D call: TRBD1 (5 bases). V lost 1 base and J lost 1, with 5 bases in between. The CDR3 spans 13 residues. CDR1 is GTSNPN and CDR2 is SVGIG in the germline V gene (reference sequence). CDR3 in amino acids: CAWSDRSNQPQHF. Here the CDR3 DNA reads TGTGCCTGGAGTGACAGGAGCAATCAGCCCCAGCATTTT.

The V and J genes are TRBV30 and TRBJ1-1; D call uncertain. Between the trimmed V and J ends, which lost 3 bases and 6 bases, there was a span of 14 bases. The CDR3 totals 13 residues. Germline V gene sequence: CDR1 GTSNPN, CDR2 SVGIG (reference sequence). CDR3 residues: CAWRVGGSSEAFF. The DNA of the CDR3 is TGTGCCTGGAGAGTAGGCGGCTCGTCTGAAGCTTTCTTT.